One sample yielded the 27 T cell receptor beta chains listed below, sequenced in a study of blood T cells in healthy people across ages. PCR was performed a second time for 7 to 11 cycles using a sample-barcoded 5' primer and a J-beta primer mix. Via MiXCR, TCRdb re-called the 5' RACE reads, giving one row per CDR3 protein. The sample carries over 450,000 distinct CDR3 sequences, around 24% recorded once. These same records also appear under a second study, on T cells of mothers and their children.

The sample comprised blood. These receptors were collected from a boy aged 5 to 17 in good health.

The chain combines TRBV2 with TRBJ2-3; D ambiguous. V was trimmed by 9 bases and J by 2 bases, leaving 9 bases between them. The CDR3 totals 12 residues. Germline loops: CDR1 SNHLY, CDR2 FYNNEI. The CDR3 sequence: CARREDTDTQYF. The CDR3 nucleotides read TGTGCCAGGAGAGAAGACACAGATACGCAGTATTTT.

The sample holds a few counts of this clonotype. The chain employs TRBV5-1 and TRBJ2-1, with D possibly matching TRBD2 (5 bases). V was pared by 1 base and J by 4 bases, with 9 bases between. The germline V gene has CDR1 SGHRS and CDR2 YFSETQ. The length of the CDR3 is 14 residues. This CDR3 is CASSLTQRYNEQFF. The CDR3 coding sequence is TGCGCCAGCAGCTTGACCCAGCGGTACAATGAGCAGTTCTTC.

This clonotype was found a few times. The V call is TRBV4-1, the J call TRBJ2-1, with D perhaps being TRBD1 or TRBD2 (5 bases each). The J call may be incorrect, as the DNA end agrees better with TRBJ2-5. From germline, CDR1 is MGHRA and CDR2 YSYEKL. The CDR3 covers 15 residues. Written as DNA, the CDR3 is TGCGCCAGCAGCCAAGTAGGCAGGGAGCAAGAGACCCAGTACTTC. This encodes CASSQVGREQETQYF.

This clonotype was recorded many times. The chain couples TRBV24-1 to TRBJ1-1; D unclear. The CDR3 spans 11 residues. The germline CDR1 and CDR2 sequences are KGHDR and SFDVKD. Trimming removed 7 bases at V and 4 bases at J, with 6 bases between. Here the CDR3 reads CATRDGTEAFF. For the CDR3, the DNA is TGTGCCACCAGGGACGGCACTGAAGCTTTCTTT.

This chain joins TRBV4-1 and TRBJ2-1, with 7 bases that match TRBD2. J gave up 3 bases and V 1 base, and 3 bases lay outside the gene matches. Germline V gene sequence: CDR1 MGHRA, CDR2 YSYEKL. This CDR3 comprises 15 residues. The CDR3 bases are TGCGCCAGCAGCCAAGTCCAGCGGGGCTACAATGAGCAGTTCTTC. Amino acids: CASSQVQRGYNEQFF.

V and J are TRBV4-1 and TRBJ2-7, with a weak D call TRBD1 (5 bases). The V end lost 4 bases, the J end lost 6 bases, and 28 bases lay between the germline ends. CDR1 and CDR2 (germline): MGHRA, YSYEKL. CDR3 length equals 18 residues. CDR3: CASSLTTPSTSSQGEQYF. CDR3 bases: TGCGCCAGCAGCCTAACTACACCCTCTACGAGCAGTCAGGGCGAGCAGTACTTC.

The chain carries TRBV20-1 and TRBJ1-5, with 9 positions matching TRBD1. The CDR3 is 17 residues long. V lost 3 bases and J lost 1; bases outside the gene matches: 10. Germline CDR1 DFQATT, CDR2 SNEGSKA (reference sequence). CDR3 nucleotide sequence: TGCAGTGCTAGCCCATACATAGGACAGGGGAGCAATCAGCCCCAGCATTTT. This encodes CSASPYIGQGSNQPQHF.

This rearrangement joins TRBV7-2 to TRBJ2-3, with no clear D. Germline V lookup: CDR1 SGHTA, CDR2 FQGNSA. V shed 5 bases and J shed 0 bases, with 9 bases lying between them. The CDR3 spans 14 residues. The CDR3 loop is CASSPVRSTDTQYF. The CDR3 DNA sequence: TGTGCCAGCAGCCCGGTACGGAGCACAGATACGCAGTATTTT.

In its sample, this clonotype was seen a few times. This chain uses TRBV15 with TRBJ1-1; no clear D. The CDR3 loop spans 15 amino acids. Germline CDR1 reads LNHNV; CDR2 reads YYDKDF (reference sequence). Deletions cut 2 bases from V and 0 bases from J, with 10 bases between. The CDR3 loop reads CATSRTTAVNTEAFF. The CDR3 DNA reads TGTGCCACCAGCAGAACAACTGCAGTGAACACTGAAGCTTTCTTT.

The chain links TRBV7-2 to TRBJ2-5; D not certain. The V end was cut by 5 bases, the J end by 7 bases, with 14 bases between. This CDR3 contains 13 residues. CDR1 is SGHTA, CDR2 FQGNSA, per germline. The CDR3 sequence is CASSQVLFRTQYF. CDR3 DNA sequence: TGTGCCAGCAGCCAAGTCCTTTTTAGGACCCAGTACTTC.

This clonotype was counted between two and nine times. The chain combines TRBV6-6 with TRBJ1-1; D gene ambiguous. Germline loops: CDR1 MNHNY, CDR2 SVGAGI (reference sequence). The CDR3 totals 15 residues. The germline V and J ends were trimmed by 6 bases and 3 bases, with 17 bases remaining between them. The CDR3 DNA follows: TGTGCCAGCAGCCATTTCCCGGCGGTGGACACTGAAGCTTTCTTT. It is translated as CASSHFPAVDTEAFF.

V usage is TRBV6-1 and J usage is TRBJ2-7; 15 bases fit TRBD2. CDR3 length: 19 residues. V trimming: 6 bases; J trimming: 3 bases; junction bases outside the gene matches: 15. Germline V CDR1 and CDR2: MNHNS, SASEGT. This CDR3 is CASSHKWGLAGGSVYEQYF. The CDR3 DNA reads as TGTGCCAGCAGCCATAAGTGGGGACTAGCGGGAGGTTCGGTCTACGAGCAGTACTTC.

V gene TRBV29-1 combines with J gene TRBJ2-7; D unclear. Germline V CDR1 and CDR2: SQVTM, ANQGSEA. With 1 base removed from V and 2 bases from J, the gap between germline ends came to 12 bases. The CDR3 contains 14 residues. The CDR3 sequence is CSVEVPLPAYEQYF. As DNA, the CDR3 is TGCAGCGTTGAAGTTCCCCTTCCGGCCTACGAGCAGTACTTC.

This clonotype was recorded at least ten times. The chain couples TRBV28 to TRBJ2-1, with no clear D. The germline gives CDR1 MDHEN, CDR2 SYDVKM. V shed 5 bases and J shed 12 bases, with 14 bases lying between them. CDR3 length equals 12 residues. CDR3 DNA sequence: TGTGCCAGCAGTCCGAGACCTATGGGGCAGTTCTTC. It codes for CASSPRPMGQFF.

CDR3 sequence reads: CASSTPTGKGTQETQYF. The CDR3 bases are TGTGCCAGCAGCACACCGACAGGGAAAGGGACCCAAGAGACCCAGTACTTC. This chain joins TRBV11-2 and TRBJ2-5, with 7 bases lining up with TRBD1. The CDR3 loop spans 17 amino acids. In germline, CDR1 is SGHAT, CDR2 FQNNGV. With 5 bases clipped from V and 1 base from J, the junction kept 13 bases outside the gene matches.

The genes are TRBV12-3 or TRBV12-4 and TRBJ1-2; perhaps TRBD1 as D (6 bases). Trimming pared 5 bases from V and 8 bases from J, leaving 18 bases between. CDR3 size: 14 residues. CDR3 DNA sequence: TGTGCCAGCAGTCTTCAAATTGCGACAGGAGGCTACACCTTC. Translating it yields CASSLQIATGGYTF.

V usage is TRBV28 and J usage is TRBJ2-3; the D is unclear. The CDR3 contains 15 residues. The germline V and J ends were trimmed by 3 bases and 2 bases, with 12 bases remaining between them. Per germline, CDR1 MDHEN and CDR2 SYDVKM. The DNA of the CDR3 is TGTGCCAGCAGTTTTGAAGATACGCTCACAGATACGCAGTATTTT. Protein sequence: CASSFEDTLTDTQYF.

The gene calls are TRBV4-2 and TRBJ2-3; D is ambiguous. CDR1 and CDR2 from the germline V gene are LGHNA and YNFKEQ. V gave up 1 base and J gave up 2 bases, with 10 bases separating them. The CDR3 contains 15 residues. CDR3 sequence: CASSQARANTDTQYF. The DNA of the CDR3 is TGTGCCAGCAGCCAAGCTAGGGCTAACACAGATACGCAGTATTTT.

The table lists this clonotype with a few counts. This rearrangement joins TRBV7-9 to TRBJ1-5; D remains ambiguous. V was cut by 1 base and J by 4 bases, with 11 bases left in between. Germline-derived CDR1 and CDR2 are SEHNR and FQNEAQ (reference sequence). This CDR3 region has 15 residues. This CDR3 is CASSLGPGNNQPQHF. The CDR3 DNA reads TGTGCCAGCAGCTTAGGGCCCGGTAATAATCAGCCCCAGCATTTT.

The chain carries TRBV5-1 and TRBJ2-1; no clear D. V was trimmed by 4 bases and J by 8 bases, leaving 13 bases between them. The CDR3 covers 13 residues. Per germline, CDR1 SGHRS and CDR2 YFSETQ. In DNA, the CDR3 is TGCGCCAGCAGCGCTACCATGTCGGATGAGCAGTTCTTC. Translating gives CASSATMSDEQFF.

This clonotype was found a few times. The chain combines TRBV6-5 with TRBJ2-3; D is perhaps TRBD1 (5 bases). This CDR3 contains 17 residues. V lost 4 bases and J 1 base, leaving 18 bases between the germline ends. Germline CDR1 and CDR2: MNHEY and SVGAGI. Written as DNA, the CDR3 is TGTGCCAGCAGTTCTGGGTTACAGGCCCTTCGCACAGATACGCAGTATTTT. Its translation: CASSSGLQALRTDTQYF.

This clonotype was observed a handful of times. The V and J genes are TRBV7-9 and TRBJ2-5; D may be TRBD2 (5 bases). This CDR3 has 15 amino acids. Germline-derived CDR1 and CDR2 are SEHNR and FQNEAQ (reference sequence). Trimming removed 2 bases at V and 1 base at J, with 11 bases between. CDR3 bases: TGTGCCAGCAGCTTACTGTTAGCGAGCCAAGAGACCCAGTACTTC. Amino acids: CASSLLLASQETQYF.

This clonotype showed up just a few times. The rearrangement links TRBV6-6 to TRBJ1-5, with a weak D call TRBD1 (5 bases). Germline CDR1 and CDR2: MNHNY and SVGAGI (reference sequence). The CDR3 has 14 residues. V was pared by 2 bases and J by 4 bases, with 9 bases between. The CDR3 DNA reads as TGTGCCAGCAGTTACGCGGAGGGGAATCAGCCCCAGCATTTT. This translates into CASSYAEGNQPQHF.

The genes are TRBV29-1 and TRBJ2-3; 14 bases line up with TRBD2. With V trimmed by 3 bases and J by 4 bases, 3 bases remained unmatched. Germline V lookup: CDR1 SQVTM, CDR2 ANQGSEA. This CDR3 region has 15 residues. The CDR3 nucleotides are TGCAGCGTTGATGGGACTAGCGGGAGACCAGATACGCAGTATTTT. Translation: CSVDGTSGRPDTQYF.

This clonotype was seen a few times. J is TRBJ1-2 and V is TRBV20-1, with D unclear. V was shortened by 6 bases and J by 4 bases, with 15 bases between the two germline ends. CDR1 is DFQATT and CDR2 is SNEGSKA in the germline V gene (reference sequence). CDR3 length: 13 amino acids. This CDR3 reads CSASPGQRYGYTF. DNA of the CDR3: TGCAGTGCAAGCCCCGGCCAGCGCTATGGCTACACCTTC.

The sample holds a few counts of this clonotype. This rearrangement joins TRBV10-3 to TRBJ1-1, with D possibly matching TRBD1 (5 bases). The CDR3 runs 12 residues. The V end lost 6 bases, the J end lost 4 bases, and 9 bases lay between the germline ends. Germline V gene data show CDR1 as ENHRY and CDR2 as SYGVKD. The CDR3 loop is CAIRGEGTEAFF. Written as DNA, the CDR3 is TGTGCCATCAGGGGGGAGGGCACTGAAGCTTTCTTT.

V is TRBV13 and J is TRBJ2-7; 7 bases are a match to TRBD2. The CDR3 loop spans 17 amino acids. Per the germline V gene, CDR1 is PRHDT and CDR2 is FYEKMQ (reference sequence). V trimming: 5 bases; J trimming: 5 bases; junction bases outside the gene matches: 18. The CDR3 DNA follows: TGTGCCAGCAGCGCTTTTAGCGGGCCTCGTTTGAGCCACGAGCAGTACTTC. Protein sequence: CASSAFSGPRLSHEQYF.